This entry lists 18 T cell receptor beta chains sequenced from one sample in a study of OX40 agonist ivuxolimab in advanced cancers. TCRdb's table, derived via immunoSEQ multiplex PCR, lists solely in-frame clones and lacks some. Here the sample spans roughly 70,000 clones, 85% being singletons. The sequences come from CD4+ or CD8+ T cells sorted from blood, collected in a trial of the OX40 agonist ivuxolimab. The receptors were gathered from an adult with an advanced solid tumor such as melanoma, head and neck, liver or kidney cancer.

The V gene is TRBV9, the J gene TRBJ2-3; TRBD1 matches at 7 bases. The V segment lost 0 bases and the J segment 6 bases; nucleotides outside the gene matches: 7. Germline CDR1 reads SGDLS; CDR2 reads YYNGEE. This CDR3 comprises 15 residues. CDR3 sequence: CASSVVPTGSDTQYF. CDR3 nucleotide sequence: TGTGCCAGCAGCGTAGTACCGACAGGGAGTGATACGCAGTATTTT. The entire variable domain, with the rest obtained from reference TRBV9 and TRBJ2-3, is as follows: DSGVTQTPKHLITATGQRVTLRCSPRSGDLSVYWYQQSLDQGLQFLIQYYNGEERAKGNILERFSAQQFPDLHSELNLSSLELGDSALYFCASSVVPTGSDTQYFGPGTRLTVL.

The chain combines TRBV5-4 with TRBJ1-6; D is possibly TRBD1 (6 bases). V gave up 4 bases and J gave up 7 bases, with 21 bases separating them. CDR1 and CDR2 from the germline V gene are SGHNT and YYREEE (reference sequence). The CDR3 loop spans 17 amino acids. The CDR3, as DNA: TGTGCCAGCAGCCCCCAGAGACCACAGGGAAGAAATTCACCCCTCCACTTT. This sequence encodes CASSPQRPQGRNSPLHF.

This clone was recorded once. The V call is TRBV6-6, the J call TRBJ2-5; TRBD1 might be the D (6 bases). Trimming removed 5 bases from V and 9 bases from J, with 19 bases in between. This CDR3 spans 14 amino acids. Germline-derived CDR1 and CDR2 are MNHNY and SVGAGI (reference sequence). Here the CDR3 DNA reads TGTGCCAGCAGTCCCAGGGACCCCCCAGGGGCCCAGTACTTC. It translates to CASSPRDPPGAQYF.

The rearrangement joins TRBV6-1 to TRBJ2-7; TRBD1 matches at 7 bases. The germline V gene has CDR1 MNHNS and CDR2 SASEGT. V shed 8 bases and J 2 bases; nucleotides not matched to a gene: 6. The CDR3 is 13 amino acids. The CDR3 reads CASSDRPAYEQYF. The CDR3 nucleotides are TGTGCCAGCTCGGACAGGCCAGCCTACGAGCAGTACTTC.

This clone was detected once. V usage is TRBV28 and J usage is TRBJ1-2; D call uncertain. CDR1 is MDHEN and CDR2 is SYDVKM in the germline V gene. Trimming took off 5 bases at V and 8 bases at J, with 21 bases between the two ends. The CDR3 totals 15 residues. CDR3 in amino acids: CASSPDLVILSGYTF. As DNA, the CDR3 is TGTGCCAGCAGTCCAGATCTGGTGATACTCAGCGGCTACACCTTC.

The CDR3 sequence: CASSLEREGSDTQYF. For the CDR3, the DNA is TGTGCCAGCAGCTTAGAGAGAGAGGGGTCAGATACGCAGTATTTT. The J gene is TRBJ2-3, the V gene TRBV11-2; the D gene could be TRBD1 or TRBD2 (5 bases each). The CDR3 spans 15 residues. CDR1 is SGHAT and CDR2 is FQNNGV in the germline V gene. V lost 0 bases to trimming and J lost 4 bases, with 11 bases between them.

This clone was seen just once. The chain recombines TRBV30 with TRBJ2-7, with D perhaps matching TRBD1 (6 bases). V gave up 5 bases and J gave up 3 bases, with 14 bases separating them. The CDR3 length is 13 residues. CDR1 GTSNPN and CDR2 SVGIG come from the germline V gene (reference sequence). The CDR3 DNA sequence: TGTGCCTGGGTACCCGGACAGAGCTACGAGCAGTACTTC. This sequence encodes CAWVPGQSYEQYF.

The chain has TRBV18 and TRBJ2-2, with 9 bases fitting TRBD1. The CDR3 spans 16 residues. After removal of 0 bases from V and 6 bases from J, the junction contained 5 bases not matched to a gene. Germline assignment: CDR1 KGHSH and CDR2 LQKENI. CDR3 DNA sequence: TGTGCCAGCTCACCACCCACAGGGGGCTCCCCCGGGGAGCTGTTTTTT. It codes for CASSPPTGGSPGELFF. Drawing the rest from reference TRBV18 and TRBJ2-2, the complete variable domain is NAGVMQNPRHLVRRRGQEARLRCSPMKGHSHVYWYRQLPEEGLKFMVYLQKENIIDESGMPKERFSAEFPKEGPSILRIQQVVRGDSAAYFCASSPPTGGSPGELFFGEGSRLTVL.

This clone has more than one count but fewer than ten. CDR3 in DNA: TGCGCCAGCAGCGCCAGACAGGGCCATCGAGCTTTCTTT. Translated, it gives CASSARQGHRAFF. J is TRBJ1-1 and V is TRBV5-1; TRBD1 agrees at 7 bases. The CDR3 totals 13 residues. Germline assignment: CDR1 SGHRS and CDR2 YFSETQ. V trimming: 4 bases; J trimming: 10 bases; junction bases outside the gene matches: 10. Combining the CDR3 with reference TRBV5-1 and TRBJ1-1 gives the whole variable domain KAGVTQTPRYLIKTRGQQVTLSCSPISGHRSVSWYQQTPGQGLQFLFEYFSETQRNKGNFPGRFSGRQFSNSRSEMNVSTLELGDSALYLCASSARQGHRAFFGQGTRLTVV.

The chain employs TRBV27 and TRBJ1-1; a weak D match, TRBD1 (5 bases). V lost 4 bases to trimming and J lost 3 bases, with 21 bases between them. The CDR3 extends over 17 amino acids. The germline gives CDR1 MNHEY, CDR2 SMNVEV (reference sequence). Here the CDR3 reads CASSSRTFRKGDTEAFF. CDR3 DNA sequence: TGTGCCAGCAGTTCCCGGACCTTTCGAAAAGGGGACACTGAAGCTTTCTTT.

This clone was detected only once. The chain couples TRBV28 to TRBJ2-1; D tentatively reads TRBD1 or TRBD2 (7 bases each). V gave up 10 bases and J gave up 2 bases, with 9 bases separating them. Germline CDR1 reads MDHEN; CDR2 reads SYDVKM. The CDR3 spans 12 residues. CDR3 DNA: TGTGCCACAGGGGGGGCCTACAATGAGCAGTTCTTC. Amino acids: CATGGAYNEQFF. Based on the CDR3 plus reference TRBV28 and TRBJ2-1, the full variable domain is DVKVTQSSRYLVKRTGEKVFLECVQDMDHENMFWYRQDPGLGLRLIYFSYDVKMKEKGDIPEGYSVSREKKERFSLILESASTNQTSMYLCATGGAYNEQFFGPGTRLTVL.

The chain recombines TRBV4-1 with TRBJ2-5; D perhaps matches TRBD2 (6 bases). V gave up 6 bases and J gave up 1 base, with 15 bases separating them. Per germline, CDR1 MGHRA and CDR2 YSYEKL. The CDR3 loop spans 15 amino acids. CDR3 coding DNA: TGCGCCAGCAGATACACTGGGGGGATCCAAGAGACCCAGTACTTC. Translation: CASRYTGGIQETQYF.

This sequence joins TRBV7-2 and TRBJ2-5; D possibly corresponds to TRBD2 (7 bases). CDR1 SGHTA and CDR2 FQGNSA come from the germline V gene. Trimming took 4 bases from V and 5 from J, leaving 14 bases between them. The CDR3 contains 14 residues. The CDR3 DNA follows: TGTGCCAGCAGCTCGAGTGCGGGGGCGGAGACCCAGTACTTC. As protein: CASSSSAGAETQYF.

The rearrangement uses TRBV27 and TRBJ2-7; unclear D gene. CDR3 size: 12 residues. V was cut by 5 bases and J by 5 bases, with 10 bases left in between. Germline V CDR1 and CDR2: MNHEY, SMNVEV (reference sequence). The CDR3 spells CASSTNPDEQYF. The CDR3 region has the DNA TGTGCCAGCAGTACCAACCCGGACGAGCAGTACTTC.

The rearrangement links TRBV6-4 to TRBJ2-2, with a possible D match to TRBD2 (5 bases). Germline CDR1 MRHNA, CDR2 SNTAGT. V was pared by 0 bases and J by 6 bases, with 5 bases between. The CDR3 loop spans 13 amino acids. The CDR3 is CASSDSEAGELFF. In DNA, the CDR3 is TGTGCCAGCAGTGACTCGGAGGCCGGGGAGCTGTTTTTT.

This clone showed up just once. The rearrangement joins TRBV9 to TRBJ2-1, with D perhaps given as TRBD1 or TRBD2 (5 bases each). Trimming left V 0 bases short and J 9 bases short, with 19 bases between. This CDR3 has 16 residues. Germline V CDR1 and CDR2: SGDLS, YYNGEE. The CDR3 here is CASSVGAGTRVSEQFF. The DNA of the CDR3 is TGTGCCAGCAGCGTAGGGGCAGGGACCCGAGTAAGTGAGCAGTTCTTC.

The gene calls are TRBV2 and TRBJ2-5; D uncertain. This CDR3 has 11 amino acids. Trimming took off 5 bases at V and 2 bases at J, with 3 bases between the two ends. Germline V gene data show CDR1 as SNHLY and CDR2 as FYNNEI. The CDR3 nucleotides read TGTGCCAGCAGTTTTCAAGAGACCCAGTACTTC. Translated: CASSFQETQYF.

The chain has TRBV11-3 and TRBJ2-5; TRBD2 might be the D (6 bases). The V end lost 6 bases, the J end lost 6 bases, and 23 bases lay between the germline ends. The CDR3 covers 16 residues. Looked up from germline, CDR1 is SGHNT and CDR2 is YENEEA. CDR3 in amino acids: CASSPGGTPGEKTQYF. CDR3 nucleotides: TGTGCCAGCAGTCCAGGCGGGACTCCTGGGGAGAAGACCCAGTACTTC.